This TCR beta chain originates from a study of metastatic and nonmetastatic thyroid tumors. Overall study: Comparative analysis of repertoires was undertaken across blood and tumor or nodule tissue obtained from malignant and benign thyroid patients.

This clone was seen at least ten times. Its antigen remains unidentified. Germline lookup yields CDR1 SGHTA and CDR2 FQGNSA. CDR3 length: 14 residues. Unmatched junction bases numbered 6, after V lost 6 bases and J lost 9 bases. Overall study findings and caveats: According to reports, the diversity of TCR beta was significantly higher in malignant thyroid tumors than in benign nodules, and this held in both blood and tumor samples.

No patient received treatment before thyroid surgery. TCRdb re-clonotyped the PCR reads through MiXCR. The table lists about 93,000 clones, 8.6% of them singletons. V is TRBV7-2 and J is TRBJ2-1; TRBD2 matches 12 bases. The sample was blood. The source of this sequence is a female donor with papillary thyroid cancer or a benign thyroid nodule (not recorded which). Some clones in this sample may be carry-over from other donors' samples. CDR3 sequence (DNA): TGTGCCAGCAGGTCTAGCGGGGGGGATGGTGAGCAGTTCTTC. Residues: CASRSSGGDGEQFF.